This T cell receptor beta chain came from a study of shared clonotypes between healthy human individuals. Notes on this clone: The antigen is undetermined.

Study conclusions and caveats: Rarefaction analysis demonstrated incomplete sorted-subset sequencing notwithstanding large depth. Clonotypes that were shared across a handful of donors made up approximately 5% of naive CD4 clonotypes.

Generated by immunoSEQ multiplex PCR, the TCRdb table keeps only in-frame clones and is missing some. The table has millions of clones, about 92% seen once; the top ten hold around 1.7%. CD45RO-negative CD8 cells positively selected for CCR7 made up the naive population, which excluded terminally differentiated effector memory CD45RA+ cells. Material: naive CD8+ T cells from PBMCs. The source is a young man in good health. Some clones in this sample may be carry-over from other donors' samples.

This chain's CDR3 is CASSLDGKDRGSEKLFF. The DNA of the CDR3 is TGTGCCAGCAGCTTAGATGGAAAGGACAGGGGGAGTGAAAAACTGTTTTTT. This chain connects TRBV7-9 to TRBJ1-4, with TRBD1 matching over 10 bases. The junction had 9 bases not matched to a gene; V was cut back by 1 base and J by 7 bases. Per the germline V gene, CDR1 is SEHNR and CDR2 is FQNEAQ (reference sequence). The CDR3 covers 17 residues.